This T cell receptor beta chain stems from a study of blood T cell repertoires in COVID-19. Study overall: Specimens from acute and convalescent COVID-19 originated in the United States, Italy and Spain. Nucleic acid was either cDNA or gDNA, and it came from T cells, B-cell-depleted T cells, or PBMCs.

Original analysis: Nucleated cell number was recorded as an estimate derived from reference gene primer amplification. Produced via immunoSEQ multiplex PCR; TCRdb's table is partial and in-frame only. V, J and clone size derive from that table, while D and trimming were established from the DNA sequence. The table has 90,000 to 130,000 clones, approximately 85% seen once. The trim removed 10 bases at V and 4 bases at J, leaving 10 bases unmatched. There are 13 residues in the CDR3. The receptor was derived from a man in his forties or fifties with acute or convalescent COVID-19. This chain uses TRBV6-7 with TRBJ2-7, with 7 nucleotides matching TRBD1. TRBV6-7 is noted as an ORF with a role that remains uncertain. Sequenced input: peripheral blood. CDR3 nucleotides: TGTGCCACCGACCGGGACAGCCCTTACGAGCAGTACTTC. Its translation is CATDRDSPYEQYF.